A selection of T cell receptor beta chains follows, all from one sample in a study of cytomegalovirus exposure and HLA in healthy donors. The method was immunoSEQ multiplex PCR; TCRdb's version includes in-frame clones alone and lacks a portion of them. The sample holds roughly 110,000 clones, 75% to 80% seen once. The sequenced material came from PBMCs. The receptors were gathered from a woman aged 40 to 49 in good health and CMV-seropositive. Each CDR3 is given with its conserved first and last residue. The D gene is left open where the match is weak. The size field is filled for only some rows; it gives once, few, many or a size class.

V gene	J gene	D gene	clone size	CDR3 protein	CDR3 DNA
TRBV27	TRBJ1-6	TRBD1	NA	CASSWTGDNSPLHF	TGTGCCAGCAGTTGGACAGGGGATAATTCACCCCTCCACTTT
TRBV30	TRBJ2-7	NA	NA	CACPKPDGSSYEQYF	TGTGCCTGCCCAAAACCCGACGGGAGCTCCTACGAGCAGTACTTC
TRBV7-2	TRBJ1-2	NA	NA	CASLAGGPYGYTF	TGTGCCAGCCTCGCGGGGGGGCCCTATGGCTACACCTTC
TRBV5-8	TRBJ1-1	NA	few	CASKPFPLGTEAFF	TGTGCCAGCAAGCCTTTCCCCCTCGGCACTGAAGCTTTCTTT
TRBV2	TRBJ2-7	NA	NA	CASSADYEQYF	TGTGCCAGCAGTGCAGACTACGAGCAGTACTTC
TRBV19	TRBJ2-2	NA	NA	CAGRPGVTGELFF	TGTGCCGGTCGGCCCGGGGTCACCGGGGAGCTGTTTTTT
TRBV7-7	TRBJ1-1	NA	NA	CASSLGAGVNKLNTEAFF	TGTGCTAGCAGCTTAGGGGCAGGGGTGAACAAGTTGAACACTGAAGCTTTCTTT
TRBV5-4	TRBJ1-4	NA	NA	CASSLIGATNEKLFF	TGTGCCAGCAGCTTGATAGGAGCAACTAATGAAAAACTGTTTTTT
TRBV5-4	TRBJ1-2	TRBD1	NA	CASSTTKGQGAYGYTF	TGTGCCAGCAGTACCACGAAGGGACAGGGAGCCTATGGCTACACCTTC
TRBV7-9	TRBJ2-7	TRBD2	few	CASSFGATSGAVLNYEQYF	TGTGCCAGCAGCTTTGGGGCGACTAGCGGGGCCGTCTTAAACTACGAGCAGTACTTC
TRBV30	TRBJ2-7	TRBD2	once	CAWSTWGGGVSYEQYF	TGTGCCTGGAGTACCTGGGGCGGGGGGGTCTCCTACGAGCAGTACTTC
TRBV5-1	TRBJ2-1	NA	once	CASTRLESSYNEQFF	TGCGCCAGCACCCGACTAGAGTCCTCCTACAATGAGCAGTTCTTC
TRBV23-1	TRBJ2-2	TRBD1	NA	CAMAGQGGTGELFF	TGCGCCATGGCGGGACAGGGAGGGACCGGGGAGCTGTTTTTT